The sequence of this T cell receptor beta chain was determined in a study of CD8 T cell repertoires and HIV-1 epitope variants. There are a few counts of this clone. Its specificity is unknown. The germline V gene has CDR1 LNHNV and CDR2 YYDKDF (reference sequence). This CDR3 spans 15 amino acids. V lost 0 bases and J lost 0, with 8 bases in between. General study points: Of fewer than 10 antigen-specific beta clonotypes, over five appeared to cross-react with escape variants.

Generated by immunoSEQ multiplex PCR, the TCRdb table keeps only in-frame clones and is missing some. This repertoire shows about 6,300 clones, 66% found once; its top ten account for over 40%. The chain joins TRBV15 to TRBJ1-2; the D is unclear. The clonotype comes from a male donor with HIV. Sequenced sample: cultured CD8+ T cells derived from PBMCs. The CDR3 sequence is CATSRDQVSNYGYTF. CDR3 coding DNA: TGTGCCACCAGCAGAGATCAGGTCTCTAACTATGGCTACACCTTC.